Below, 22 T cell receptor beta chains from the same sample are listed, as sequenced in a study of blood T cell repertoires in COVID-19. Using immunoSEQ multiplex PCR, the repertoire was profiled, and TCRdb retains in-frame clones only, with some absent. Altogether about 65,000 clones are present, under 95% being singletons, with the ten largest covering 1.3%. Material for sequencing was peripheral blood. These receptors were collected from a man aged 55 to 69 with acute or convalescent COVID-19.

This clone occurred once. This chain uses TRBV6-6 with TRBJ1-5, with TRBD1 as a possible D gene (5 bases). CDR3 length equals 15 residues. The ends were cut back, 2 bases at V and 5 bases at J, with 13 bases in the middle. CDR1 is MNHNY and CDR2 is SVGAGI in the germline V gene (reference sequence). CDR3 in DNA: TGTGCCAGCAGTTACGGCCAGGGTGGGGATCAGCCCCAGCATTTT. Protein product: CASSYGQGGDQPQHF.

This clone was detected a few times. The chain links TRBV11-2 to TRBJ1-6; perhaps TRBD1 as D (5 bases). V was pared by 5 bases and J by 10 bases, with 21 bases between. Germline V gene data show CDR1 as SGHAT and CDR2 as FQNNGV. This CDR3 is built from 16 residues. The CDR3 protein is CASSPRRVSDLSPLHF. CDR3 sequence (DNA): TGTGCCAGCAGCCCGCGCAGGGTTTCGGACCTATCACCCCTCCACTTT.

The chain recombines TRBV19 with TRBJ1-1; 8 positions match TRBD1. Germline V gene data show CDR1 as LNHDA and CDR2 as SQIVND (reference sequence). The CDR3 totals 14 residues. V shed 8 bases and J 7 bases; nucleotides not matched to a gene: 12. DNA of the CDR3: TGTGCCAGTGGGGACAGGCTGATCGCGAGTGAAGCTTTCTTT. Its translation: CASGDRLIASEAFF.

This chain links TRBV24-1 with TRBJ2-1; tentative D call: TRBD1 (6 bases). Deletions cut 6 bases from V and 6 bases from J, with 14 bases between. This CDR3 comprises 14 residues. Germline V gene sequence: CDR1 KGHDR, CDR2 SFDVKD. The CDR3 loop is CATSLGQGINEQFF. The CDR3, as DNA: TGTGCCACCAGTTTAGGGCAGGGGATCAATGAGCAGTTCTTC.

V and J are TRBV30 and TRBJ2-3; D might be TRBD1 (6 bases). CDR3 size: 15 residues. Between the trimmed V and J ends, which lost 0 bases and 0 bases, there was a span of 10 bases. Germline V gives CDR1 GTSNPN, CDR2 SVGIG (reference sequence). CDR3 in DNA: TGTGCCTGGAGTGTAGGCGACAGGAGCACAGATACGCAGTATTTT. It yields the protein CAWSVGDRSTDTQYF.

V gene TRBV28 combines with J gene TRBJ2-5; 7 nucleotides match TRBD2. This CDR3 region has 15 residues. CDR1 is MDHEN and CDR2 is SYDVKM in the germline V gene. J was trimmed by 2 bases and V by 3 bases; bases with no gene match: 6. CDR3 sequence reads: CASSLGGALQETQYF. For the CDR3, the DNA is TGTGCCAGCAGTTTGGGAGGGGCCTTACAAGAGACCCAGTACTTC.

J is TRBJ2-2 and V is TRBV7-3, with a tentative D call TRBD2 (5 bases). The germline gives CDR1 SGHTA, CDR2 FQGTGA. Trimming shortened V by 4 bases and J by 1 base, and 13 bases separated the two germline ends. This CDR3 is 16 amino acids long. The CDR3 region has the DNA TGTGCCAGCAGCTCCCGTGTCGGGGAGAACACCGGGGAGCTGTTTTTT. Its protein product is CASSSRVGENTGELFF.

The rearrangement links TRBV21-1 to TRBJ1-2; the table gives TRBD1 as D, unverified against the DNA. TRBV21-1 is a recognized pseudogene. This CDR3 has 13 residues. The CDR3 protein is CASSLRTVYGYTF. In DNA, the CDR3 is TGTGCCAGCAGCCTACGGACAGTCTATGGCTACACCTTC.

V and J are TRBV5-8 and TRBJ1-3, with a weak D call TRBD1 (6 bases). The CDR3 totals 14 residues. Trimming removed 4 bases from V and 4 bases from J, with 12 bases in between. The germline CDR1 and CDR2 sequences are SGHTS and YDEGEE. As DNA, the CDR3 is TGTGCCAGCAGCCGCGGACAGCTCGGAAACACCATATATTTT. Translated: CASSRGQLGNTIYF.

The J gene is TRBJ2-2, the V gene TRBV30, with D uncertain. The ends were cut back, 0 bases at V and 8 bases at J, with 7 bases in the middle. The CDR3 sequence is 12 residues long. CDR1 and CDR2 from the germline V gene are GTSNPN and SVGIG (reference sequence). CDR3 residues: CAWSVSVGELFF. DNA of the CDR3: TGTGCCTGGAGTGTAAGCGTAGGGGAGCTGTTTTTT.

This clone appeared a single time. CDR3 sequence: CAWSGGAGAHTDTQYF. For the CDR3, the DNA is TGTGCCTGGAGTGGAGGAGCGGGGGCCCACACAGATACGCAGTATTTT. This rearrangement joins TRBV30 to TRBJ2-3, with TRBD2 identical over 8 bases. Per germline, CDR1 GTSNPN and CDR2 SVGIG (reference sequence). Trimming took 1 base from V and 2 from J; bases not matched to a gene: 8. This CDR3 region has 16 residues.

V gene TRBV5-1 combines with J gene TRBJ2-2; TRBD1 agrees at 7 bases. CDR1 is SGHRS, CDR2 YFSETQ, per germline. The CDR3 is 14 residues long. The junction had 2 bases not matched to a gene; V was cut back by 0 bases and J by 6 bases. CDR3 sequence: CASSLGQGAGELFF. CDR3 nucleotide sequence: TGCGCCAGCAGCTTGGGGCAGGGGGCCGGGGAGCTGTTTTTT. Full variable domain (remainder filled in from reference TRBV5-1 and TRBJ2-2): KAGVTQTPRYLIKTRGQQVTLSCSPISGHRSVSWYQQTPGQGLQFLFEYFSETQRNKGNFPGRFSGRQFSNSRSEMNVSTLELGDSALYLCASSLGQGAGELFFGEGSRLTVL.

The chain links TRBV6-5 to TRBJ1-1; the D gene is possibly TRBD1 (6 bases). Germline CDR1 and CDR2: MNHEY and SVGAGI. V was pared by 8 bases and J by 4 bases, with 17 bases between. This CDR3 is built from 14 residues. Here the CDR3 DNA reads TGTGCCAGCCGACTCGGGGGAGGGGGCACTGAAGCTTTCTTT. It specifies CASRLGGGGTEAFF.

The gene calls are TRBV5-4 and TRBJ2-5; D perhaps matches TRBD1 (6 bases). The V gene lost 0 bases and the J gene lost 6 bases, with 12 bases spanning the gap. Germline V lookup: CDR1 SGHNT, CDR2 YYREEE (reference sequence). The CDR3 consists of 14 residues. CDR3 sequence (DNA): TGTGCCAGCAGCTTGGCTGGGGGCTCGCAGACCCAGTACTTC. This translates into CASSLAGGSQTQYF.

V is TRBV9 and J is TRBJ2-7; D might be TRBD1 (6 bases). The ends were cut back, 5 bases at V and 3 bases at J, with 21 bases in the middle. Germline V lookup: CDR1 SGDLS, CDR2 YYNGEE. This CDR3 is 16 amino acids long. The chain's CDR3 is CASSPSTGISYYEQYF. The DNA for the CDR3 is TGTGCCAGCAGTCCGTCGACAGGAATCTCATACTACGAGCAGTACTTC. The full variable domain, rest sourced from reference TRBV9 and TRBJ2-7, is DSGVTQTPKHLITATGQRVTLRCSPRSGDLSVYWYQQSLDQGLQFLIQYYNGEERAKGNILERFSAQQFPDLHSELNLSSLELGDSALYFCASSPSTGISYYEQYFGPGTRLTVT.

The rearrangement uses TRBV5-1 and TRBJ2-5; 7 bases fit TRBD1. This CDR3 has 17 residues. J gave up 1 base and V 0 bases, and 9 bases lay outside the gene matches. Germline V CDR1 and CDR2: SGHRS, YFSETQ. This CDR3 is CASSLGILSGGQETQYF. CDR3 coding DNA: TGCGCCAGCAGCTTGGGAATCCTATCAGGGGGCCAAGAGACCCAGTACTTC.

The chain is built from TRBV6-6 and TRBJ2-7; D is unclear. V lost 6 bases, J lost 3 bases, and 15 bases lay in between. This CDR3 contains 14 residues. CDR1 and CDR2 (germline): MNHNY, SVGAGI (reference sequence). The CDR3 DNA reads TGTGCCAGCAGGACCGTAGGCGGATACTACGAGCAGTACTTC. This encodes CASRTVGGYYEQYF.

The rearrangement links TRBV12-5 to TRBJ2-7, with 8 bases fitting TRBD2. Trimming cost V 0 bases and J 1 base; bases outside gene matches: 8. Germline V gives CDR1 LGHNT, CDR2 FRNRAP. There are 17 residues in the CDR3. The CDR3 here is CASGLVSGGGISYEQYF. The CDR3, as DNA: TGTGCTAGTGGTTTGGTATCTGGCGGGGGGATATCCTACGAGCAGTACTTC.

The chain joins TRBV19 to TRBJ2-3; 8 bases fit TRBD1. Germline loops: CDR1 LNHDA, CDR2 SQIVND (reference sequence). The CDR3 totals 16 residues. J was trimmed by 0 bases and V by 4 bases; bases with no gene match: 6. The CDR3 DNA reads TGTGCCAGTAGTAACCCAGGGGGCGCCAGCACAGATACGCAGTATTTT. Protein sequence: CASSNPGGASTDTQYF.

The chain is built from TRBV12-3 or TRBV12-4 and TRBJ1-5, with D maybe TRBD1 (5 bases). The germline V and J ends were trimmed by 6 bases and 6 bases, with 12 bases remaining between them. This CDR3 is built from 13 residues. The CDR3 nucleotides are TGTGCCAGCAGGGAAGGGGAGGCTCAGCCCCAGCATTTT. It is translated as CASREGEAQPQHF.

In this sample, this clone turned up once. The chain is built from TRBV24-1 and TRBJ2-1, with TRBD1 as a possible D gene (6 bases). The CDR3 spans 13 residues. Germline-derived CDR1 and CDR2 are KGHDR and SFDVKD. The V and J ends lost 4 bases and 5 bases respectively, with 8 bases between them. The CDR3 DNA reads as TGTGCCACCAGTGAGTGGACAGACAATGAGCAGTTCTTC. Amino acid sequence: CATSEWTDNEQFF.

This chain links TRBV3-1 (or the pseudogene TRBV3-2) with TRBJ2-1; the match to TRBD2 covers 8 bases. Germline CDR1 reads LGHDT; CDR2 reads YNNKEL (reference sequence). V gave up 3 bases and J gave up 9 bases; unmatched junction bases: 10. The CDR3 covers 15 residues. This CDR3 reads CASSQKTGGQGEQFF. The CDR3 DNA follows: TGTGCCAGCAGCCAGAAAACGGGGGGGCAGGGTGAGCAGTTCTTC.